The 23 T cell receptor beta chains below come from one sample, sequenced in a study of T-cell memory formation after mild COVID-19. A single record per CDR3 protein comes from TCRdb applying MiXCR to the 5' RACE reads. The sample includes some 210,000 distinct CDR3 sequences, approximately 20% seen only once; the top ten take 2% to 2.5%. The sample comprised PBMCs or a T cell subset sorted from them (not recorded which). Source of these receptors: an adult woman who had mild COVID-19 (a few samples of this study predate the infection). Cell type and time point are not known.

A few counts support this clonotype. The chain links TRBV5-1 to TRBJ2-2; D unresolved. This CDR3 comprises 17 residues. Germline lookup yields CDR1 SGHRS and CDR2 YFSETQ. V lost 0 bases to trimming and J lost 5 bases, with 17 bases between them. The CDR3 DNA is TGCGCCAGCAGCTTGGGACCGACCCCCACGAGAACCGGGGAGCTGTTTTTT. Translation gives CASSLGPTPTRTGELFF.

This clonotype was seen only a few times. This chain connects TRBV30 to TRBJ1-1; TRBD1 agrees at 10 bases. Trimming removed 5 bases from V and 5 bases from J; junction bases left unmatched: 5. CDR3 length: 13 residues. Per the germline V gene, CDR1 is GTSNPN and CDR2 is SVGIG (reference sequence). The CDR3 region has the DNA TGTGCCTGGGACAGGGGGCGTCGGACTGAAGCTTTCTTT. It yields the protein CAWDRGRRTEAFF.

This clonotype was counted many times. CDR3 region: CASSLGTGKNSYEQYF. In nucleotides, the CDR3 is TGCGCCAGCAGCTTAGGGACAGGGAAGAACTCCTACGAGCAGTACTTC. The rearrangement uses TRBV5-1 and TRBJ2-7; 9 nucleotides match TRBD1. Germline values: CDR1 SGHRS, CDR2 YFSETQ. V lost 2 bases, J lost 0 bases, and 6 bases stayed unmatched. CDR3 length equals 16 residues.

The rearrangement joins TRBV11-3 to TRBJ1-1; D not certain. Between the trimmed V and J ends, which lost 5 bases and 1 base, there was a span of 8 bases. The CDR3 runs 13 residues. Looked up from germline, CDR1 is SGHNT and CDR2 is YENEEA. The CDR3 loop reads CASSLLQNTEAFF. CDR3 in DNA: TGTGCCAGCAGCCTTCTACAGAACACTGAAGCTTTCTTT.

The chain uses TRBV12-3 or TRBV12-4 and TRBJ2-3, with 11 positions matching TRBD2. V was pared by 7 bases and J by 6 bases, with 12 bases of the junction left unmatched. There are 16 residues in the CDR3. DNA of the CDR3: TGTGCCAGCACCCCGGGGGCTAGCGGGGGGTACGATACGCAGTATTTT. Protein product: CASTPGASGGYDTQYF.

This clonotype was found many times. The V gene is TRBV15, the J gene TRBJ1-2; D not resolved. Per germline, CDR1 LNHNV and CDR2 YYDKDF (reference sequence). CDR3 length equals 12 residues. Trimming cost V 6 bases and J 2 bases, with 7 bases left between them. The CDR3 sequence: CATSIGNYGYTF. The CDR3 coding sequence is TGTGCCACCAGTATAGGAAACTATGGCTACACCTTC.

This chain connects TRBV6-4 to TRBJ2-6; D is perhaps TRBD2 (6 bases). Trimming removed 5 bases at V and 2 bases at J, with 7 bases between. The CDR3 is made up of 14 amino acids. Germline lookup yields CDR1 MRHNA and CDR2 SNTAGT. The CDR3 loop reads CASSWGAGANVLTF. The CDR3 DNA reads TGTGCCAGCAGTTGGGGGGCTGGGGCCAACGTCCTGACTTTC.

The chain employs TRBV12-3 or TRBV12-4 and TRBJ1-2; D is unresolved. CDR3 length equals 14 residues. V was cut by 5 bases and J by 5 bases, with 15 bases left in between. The CDR3 DNA is TGTGCCAGCAGTCGTGACGGCCAGATATATGGCTACACCTTC. Translating gives CASSRDGQIYGYTF.

The gene calls are TRBV4-2 and TRBJ2-1, with D perhaps TRBD2 (6 bases). This CDR3 comprises 14 residues. Germline-derived CDR1 and CDR2 are LGHNA and YNFKEQ. V lost 0 bases and J lost 7, with 10 bases in between. CDR3 amino acids: CASSQDGRSNEQFF. The DNA of the CDR3 is TGTGCCAGCAGCCAAGATGGGAGGTCAAATGAGCAGTTCTTC.

This clonotype was counted between two and nine times. The gene calls are TRBV25-1 and TRBJ1-2; no clear D gene. This CDR3 region has 15 residues. V lost 1 base and J 4 bases, leaving 13 bases between the germline ends. Germline CDR1 and CDR2: MGHDK and SYGVNS. For the CDR3, the DNA is TGTGCCAGCAGTGAATTAATGGGCGATGGCTATGGCTACACCTTC. It is translated as CASSELMGDGYGYTF.

This clonotype was recorded a few times. V is TRBV7-3 and J is TRBJ2-5, with D possibly TRBD2 on 6 matching bases. This CDR3 contains 13 residues. Trimming left V 5 bases short and J 3 bases short, with 10 bases between. The germline V gene has CDR1 SGHTA and CDR2 FQGTGA. The CDR3 DNA reads TGTGCCAGCAGCATGACTAGAGAAGAGACCCAGTACTTC. Encoded protein: CASSMTREETQYF.

In its sample, this clonotype was seen many times. The chain couples TRBV20-1 to TRBJ2-4; 8 bases agree with TRBD1. CDR1 DFQATT and CDR2 SNEGSKA come from the germline V gene (reference sequence). There are 16 residues in the CDR3. V trimming: 5 bases; J trimming: 0 bases; junction bases outside the gene matches: 9. In DNA form, the CDR3 reads TGCAGTGCTCCGCCCCGACAGGGGATAGCCAAAAACATTCAGTACTTC. Translation gives CSAPPRQGIAKNIQYF.

The genes are TRBV10-3 and TRBJ2-3, with 11 positions matching TRBD2. Trimming at V came to 0 bases and at J to 9 bases, leaving 8 bases not matched to a gene. The CDR3 is 16 residues long. Per germline, CDR1 ENHRY and CDR2 SYGVKD. Written as DNA, the CDR3 is TGTGCCATCAGTGAGTCTGGTAGCGGGGGGGCCTCGACGCAGTATTTT. Amino acid sequence: CAISESGSGGASTQYF.

This clonotype was recorded only once. The genes are TRBV2 and TRBJ2-3; a weak D match, TRBD2 (5 bases). The CDR3 is 11 amino acids. Germline CDR1 reads SNHLY; CDR2 reads FYNNEI. V dropped 4 bases and J dropped 6 bases, with 5 bases sitting between them. The DNA for the CDR3 is TGTGCCAGCAGTGGGAGGGATACGCAGTATTTT. Encoded protein: CASSGRDTQYF.

V usage is TRBV7-9 and J usage is TRBJ2-5, with a possible D match to TRBD1 (6 bases). The germline gives CDR1 SEHNR, CDR2 FQNEAQ (reference sequence). V shed 0 bases and J shed 4 bases, with 9 bases lying between them. The CDR3 is made up of 14 amino acids. CDR3 in amino acids: CASSLAGQRETQYF. For the CDR3, the DNA is TGTGCCAGCAGCTTAGCTGGACAGCGAGAGACCCAGTACTTC.

The chain is built from TRBV27 and TRBJ2-7, with 11 bases fitting TRBD2. J was trimmed by 2 bases and V by 8 bases; bases with no gene match: 2. The CDR3 contains 13 residues. Per the germline V gene, CDR1 is MNHEY and CDR2 is SMNVEV (reference sequence). The CDR3 sequence is CASSTSGAYEQYF. For the CDR3, the DNA is TGTGCCAGCTCGACTAGCGGGGCCTACGAGCAGTACTTC.

The chain uses TRBV5-1 and TRBJ2-6; 7 bases line up with TRBD1. The CDR3 loop spans 18 amino acids. Trimming at V came to 2 bases and at J to 0 bases, leaving 8 bases not matched to a gene. CDR1 SGHRS and CDR2 YFSETQ come from the germline V gene. CDR3 in amino acids: CASSFLQGIRSGANVLTF. DNA of the CDR3: TGCGCCAGCAGCTTCCTACAGGGGATCCGCTCTGGGGCCAACGTCCTGACTTTC.

This clonotype was counted a few times. The rearrangement uses TRBV4-3 and TRBJ2-5; D remains ambiguous. Between the trimmed V and J ends, which lost 1 base and 0 bases, there was a span of 6 bases. The CDR3 runs to 14 residues. The germline V gene encodes CDR1 LGHNA and CDR2 YSLEER. The CDR3 reads CASSQGVYQETQYF. The DNA for the CDR3 is TGCGCCAGCAGCCAAGGGGTGTACCAAGAGACCCAGTACTTC.

The sample holds a few counts of this clonotype. The CDR3 DNA sequence: TGTGCCAGCACCGACCCGGGACTAGCGGGGAGGAATGAGCAGTTCTTC. Translated: CASTDPGLAGRNEQFF. The chain has TRBV2 and TRBJ2-1, with 13 bases aligning to TRBD2. The V gene end was trimmed by 7 bases and the J gene end by 7 bases; junction bases not matched to a gene: 10. Germline-derived CDR1 and CDR2 are SNHLY and FYNNEI. This CDR3 comprises 16 residues.

This clonotype has ten or more counts. V usage is TRBV5-1 and J usage is TRBJ2-7, with unresolved D. CDR1 SGHRS and CDR2 YFSETQ come from the germline V gene. Trimming removed 1 base at V and 0 bases at J, with 8 bases between. The CDR3 consists of 14 residues. In DNA, the CDR3 is TGCGCCAGCAGCTTGCAATGGGGCTCCTACGAGCAGTACTTC. Encoded protein: CASSLQWGSYEQYF.

The V and J genes are TRBV6-5 and TRBJ2-5; D might be TRBD2 (6 bases). Trimming removed 7 bases from V and 5 bases from J, with 14 bases in between. Germline V lookup: CDR1 MNHEY, CDR2 SVGAGI. The CDR3 covers 13 residues. The CDR3 DNA is TGTGCCAGCATAAGGTCCGGGAGCGAGACCCAGTACTTC. This translates into CASIRSGSETQYF.

This chain links TRBV7-3 with TRBJ2-7, with D perhaps TRBD1 (6 bases). The CDR3 totals 15 residues. Germline V gene sequence: CDR1 SGHTA, CDR2 FQGTGA. Between the trimmed V and J ends, which lost 5 bases and 1 base, there was a span of 15 bases. DNA of the CDR3: TGTGCCAGCAGCCGAACTGGACAGTCGTCCTACGAGCAGTACTTC. It translates to CASSRTGQSSYEQYF.

The table lists this clonotype with a few counts. The chain has TRBV18 and TRBJ1-3; unclear D gene. V dropped 3 bases and J dropped 3 bases, with 9 bases sitting between them. This CDR3 comprises 14 residues. CDR1 KGHSH and CDR2 LQKENI come from the germline V gene. The CDR3 here is CASSPSDGGNTIYF. The DNA for the CDR3 is TGTGCCAGCTCACCCTCGGATGGTGGAAACACCATATATTTT.